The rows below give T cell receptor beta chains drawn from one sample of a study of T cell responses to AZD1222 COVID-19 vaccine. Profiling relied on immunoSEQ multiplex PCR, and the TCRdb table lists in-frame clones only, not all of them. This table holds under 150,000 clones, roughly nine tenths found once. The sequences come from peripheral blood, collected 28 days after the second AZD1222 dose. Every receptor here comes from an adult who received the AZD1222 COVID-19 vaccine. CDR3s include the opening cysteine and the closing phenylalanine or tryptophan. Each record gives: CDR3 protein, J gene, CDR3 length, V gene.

CASSDLHNEQFF TRBJ2-1 12 TRBV6-1
CAWSRSRGSSGNTIYF TRBJ1-3 16 TRBV30
CASRAYEQYF TRBJ2-7 10 TRBV2
CASSSWGRNLNTEAFF TRBJ1-1 16 TRBV28
CASSPLPNDEQFF TRBJ2-1 13 TRBV18
CASSGQGSTGELFF TRBJ2-2 14 TRBV5-4
CATSDFSDRGRTGELFF TRBJ2-2 17 TRBV24-1
CASSLAIGRVNEKLFF TRBJ1-4 16 TRBV7-9
CASSQGGPRAFF TRBJ1-1 12 TRBV3-1/TRBV3-2
CASSPPTGGTEAFF TRBJ1-1 14 TRBV4-1
CASREAGGTEAFF TRBJ1-1 13 TRBV12-3/TRBV12-4
CASSTGIREKLFF TRBJ1-4 13 TRBV27
CASSLEPDRDNYNSPLHF TRBJ1-6 18 TRBV5-1
CASSIKGRAGLDNQPQHF TRBJ1-5 18 TRBV19
CATTDRREGSLHNEQFF TRBJ2-1 17 TRBV13